The rows below give T cell receptor beta chains drawn from one sample of a study of blood T cell repertoires in COVID-19. The table came from immunoSEQ multiplex PCR; TCRdb's copy has only in-frame clones and leaves some out. The repertoire holds roughly 310,000 clones, over 75% seen once, with 3.5% to 4.5% in the top ten. The source material was peripheral blood. Source of these receptors: a woman in her forties or fifties with active or convalescent COVID-19. Both conserved end residues are part of each CDR3. D genes are given only for firm matches. Clone size is not always given. Where it is, it says once, few, many or a class for expanded clones.

j_call: TRBJ1-1; d_call: NA; clone_size: NA; v_call: TRBV9; cdr3_nt: TGTGCCAGCAGCGTAGTAGGGGACACTGAAGCTTTCTTT; cdr3_aa: CASSVVGDTEAFF
j_call: TRBJ1-1; d_call: NA; clone_size: once; v_call: TRBV5-6; cdr3_nt: TGTGCCAGCAGCTTGGTAGGGGCGAGCATGAACACTGAAGCTTTCTTT; cdr3_aa: CASSLVGASMNTEAFF
j_call: TRBJ2-7; d_call: NA; clone_size: NA; v_call: TRBV7-2; cdr3_nt: TGTGCCAGCAGCTTAGTTGGGGCCGAGAGCTCCTACGAGCAGTACTTC; cdr3_aa: CASSLVGAESSYEQYF
j_call: TRBJ2-7; d_call: TRBD1; clone_size: NA; v_call: TRBV25-1; cdr3_nt: TGTGCCAGCAGTCCCGTTGCCGTACAGGGGGCGAGGCAGTACTTC; cdr3_aa: CASSPVAVQGARQYF
j_call: TRBJ1-2; d_call: NA; clone_size: NA; v_call: TRBV6-5; cdr3_nt: TGTGCCAGCAGTTACTCGAGGGGGGGCTACACCTTC; cdr3_aa: CASSYSRGGYTF
j_call: TRBJ2-3; d_call: NA; clone_size: NA; v_call: TRBV19; cdr3_nt: TGTGCCAGTAGTCTCCGACTGGGCACAGATACGCAGTATTTT; cdr3_aa: CASSLRLGTDTQYF
j_call: TRBJ2-1; d_call: NA; clone_size: NA; v_call: TRBV7-6; cdr3_nt: TGTGCCAGCAGCTTAGTGTCAGGGTCTTTTTCCAATGAGCAGTTCTTC; cdr3_aa: CASSLVSGSFSNEQFF
j_call: TRBJ2-5; d_call: NA; clone_size: once; v_call: TRBV4-1; cdr3_nt: TGCGCCAGCAGCCAAGCTGTCCAAGAGACCCAGTACTTC; cdr3_aa: CASSQAVQETQYF
j_call: TRBJ1-4; d_call: NA; clone_size: NA; v_call: TRBV4-1; cdr3_nt: TGCGCCAGCAGCCAAGAAATCGGGGAAAAACTGTTTTTT; cdr3_aa: CASSQEIGEKLFF
j_call: TRBJ2-1; d_call: NA; clone_size: once; v_call: TRBV6-6; cdr3_nt: TGTGCCAGCAGTTACTCTTCCAGGGTAAGACACAATGAGCAGTTCTTC; cdr3_aa: CASSYSSRVRHNEQFF
j_call: TRBJ2-1; d_call: NA; clone_size: NA; v_call: TRBV11-3; cdr3_nt: TGTGCCAGCAGCCGAGGGGGGGCCTCCTACAATGAGCAGTTCTTC; cdr3_aa: CASSRGGASYNEQFF
j_call: TRBJ2-7; d_call: TRBD1; clone_size: NA; v_call: TRBV9; cdr3_nt: TGTGCCAGCAGCTCCCGGGACAGCTTAAGCGAGCAGTACTTC; cdr3_aa: CASSSRDSLSEQYF
j_call: TRBJ2-3; d_call: TRBD2; clone_size: NA; v_call: TRBV28; cdr3_nt: TGTGCCAGCACTGGGAGCGGGAGCCATTCAGATACGCAGTATTTT; cdr3_aa: CASTGSGSHSDTQYF
j_call: TRBJ1-1; d_call: NA; clone_size: NA; v_call: TRBV4-1; cdr3_nt: TGCGCCAGCAGCCAGAGAGGGGGATCATCGGCCGGGAACACTGAAGCTTTCTTT; cdr3_aa: CASSQRGGSSAGNTEAFF